This T cell receptor beta chain was obtained from a study of blood T cell repertoires in COVID-19. On the study more broadly: The United States, Italy and Spain were the sources of the acute and convalescent COVID-19 samples. T cells, B-cell-depleted T cells, or PBMCs provided the cDNA or gDNA that served as material.

The CDR3 extends over 15 amino acids. V was clipped by 4 bases and J by 3 bases; unmatched bases: 9. The germline gives CDR1 SGHRS, CDR2 YFSETQ. As processed by the authors: The assay estimated nucleated cells by amplifying reference gene primers. Assay: immunoSEQ multiplex PCR; the TCRdb copy retains only in-frame clones and omits some. V and J calls and clone size follow that table, whereas D and trimming were derived from the DNA. The profile shows approximately 200,000 clones, 65% to 90% of them singletons. This receptor was identified in a woman in her 50s with acute or convalescent COVID-19. The sample was peripheral blood. The V and J genes are TRBV5-1 and TRBJ2-5, with TRBD1 matching 7 bases. The DNA for the CDR3 is TGCGCCAGCAGCGGGACGGGACAGACCAAAGAGACCCAGTACTTC. Its protein product is CASSGTGQTKETQYF.